This TCR beta chain was found in a study of shared clonotypes between healthy human individuals (dated by TCRdb to about 2020). In the study overall: A couple of women and three men aged 18 to 49 years were included in the cohort. Per donor, three plates each were used for CD4 naive and CD4 memory, two for CD8 naive, and one for CD8 memory. To estimate repertoire size and how much clonotype sharing occurs between individuals, the study deeply sequenced the blood TCR repertoires of roughly 5 healthy adults. Different laboratories and diverse techniques were used to prepare libraries and sequence TCR repertoires, to increase sequencing depth and limit assay-specific biases. Each donor's leukapheresis produced roughly between roughly 0.94 and 9.5 billion PBMCs. Findings and caveats that apply to the study as a whole: Clonotypes shared by all four sorted-subset donors showed higher generation probabilities than non-shared clonotypes. Larger estimated clonotype richness was generally found for naive subsets than for memory subsets. Pairwise subsampling indicated that sequencing depth was expected to affect the degree of clonotype sharing among donors. About 4.5% of naive CD4, 3.5% of naive CD8, about 2.1% of memory CD4, and 0.4% of memory CD8 clonotypes were shared across a few donors. Incomplete sequencing was indicated by rarefaction of sorted-subset datasets, despite the large sequencing depth. Sampling was restricted to blood, and TCR repertoires in tissues likely differ from the TCR repertoires found in blood. Because the study included a small number of donors, the genetic and exposure-history diversity represented was limited.

TCR CDR3 regions were amplified from genomic DNA by multiplex PCR using the deep immunoSEQ assay. Genomic DNA extracted from each cell subset was distributed evenly over all wells of several immunoSEQ 96-well plates, and each plate served as one replicate. For sorted subsets, roughly 200 ng of genomic DNA, equivalent to 25,000 to 35,000 T cell genomes, went into each replicate PCR. Purified libraries were quantified with a Qubit 3.0 fluorometer, sized on a Bioanalyzer 2100, and re-quantified with the KAPA Library Quantification kit. Each immunoSEQ 96-well plate was sequenced on its own single-read 150-cycle Illumina NextSeq 550 flow cell. The authors' analysis ran thus. Because only junctional sequences without quality scores were contained in the immunoSEQ output, filtering matching that applied to full-length reads could not be performed. Sequences were annotated with PyIR, a Python wrapper for IgBLAST v1.9, and V/J genes and CDR3 were assigned using IMGT germline references. Reads were removed for weak V/J assignments (E-value above 1e-6), missing CDR3, stop codons, out-of-frame junctions, or ambiguous translated residues. V3J clonotypes were defined by identical inferred V gene, J gene, and CDR3 amino acid sequence. Percentage overlap between repertoires was computed as shared unique clonotypes divided by the size of the smaller repertoire. Repertoire richness was assessed with RTK rarefaction, the Chao1 estimator, and Recon v2.1 estimates of unobserved clonotypes. OLGA was used to compute generation probabilities for all TCRbeta clonotypes that the gDNA method yielded from a handful of donors. The immuneACCESS repertoire file appears here via TCRdb, limited to in-frame rearrangements. These files lack a portion of the clones; in checked studies, under half of the deficit traces to unresolved V genes, and the cause of the others is not known. V, J and clone size derive from that table, while D and trimming were established from the DNA sequence. This sample lists over a million clones; 75% to 80% were detected once. The ten top clones hold around 0.47% of the sample.

Of note for this clone: Its antigen has not been determined. Base quality data are lacking; no much larger clone is found one base away.

Donors were healthy HIV-negative adults with no recently reported acute infections or vaccinations. Every donor was a Caucasian adult residing in Nashville, Tennessee, USA. CD4+ T cells were enriched through magnetic negative selection, after which naive cells were positively selected on CD45RA and the remaining negative fraction served as the memory subset. Blood was collected by leukapheresis, and PBMCs were isolated by Ficoll-Histopaque density gradient centrifugation and then cryopreserved in liquid nitrogen vapor phase. Purity and quantity of every magnetically sorted T cell population were checked by analytical flow cytometry. From each sorted fraction, genomic DNA was isolated and quantified by UV absorbance on a Nanodrop 2000c. The CDR3, cysteine through phenylalanine, is 15 amino acids long. The retained sequence is limited to the CDR3, 45 bases, with the frame set at the first base. V gives up 1 base and J gives up 5 bases, and the segment between their germline ends measures 11 bases. From a lookup of the germline V gene, CDR1 and CDR2 are MGHDK and SYGVNS.

This receptor was taken from a man younger than 35 in good health. Some clones in this sample may be carry-over from other donors' samples. Sequencing used memory CD4+ T cells from PBMCs. What this sample's cell subset or site label stands for: CD45RA-negative fraction. The receptor chain draws on TRBV25-1 and TRBJ1-4, with the identity of the D gene unclear. The DNA reads TGTGCCAGCAGTGAATCCGGCAGGAGAAATGAAAAACTGTTTTTT. Its coded protein is CASSESGRRNEKLFF. With all but the CDR3 taken from the reference TRBV25-1 and TRBJ1-4 genes, the full variable domain is: EADIYQTPRYLVIGTGKKITLECSQTMGHDKMYWYQQDPGMELHLIHYSYGVNSTEKGDLSSESTVSRIRTEHFPLTLESARPSHTSQYLCASSESGRRNEKLFFGSGTQLSVL.